The text below deals with one T cell receptor (beta chain). Its cognate antigen is unknown. This sample stems from a study of cytomegalovirus exposure and HLA in healthy donors. Study results and limitations: Per a prior analysis, the majority of TCR beta V segments were productive roughly 87% or roughly 30% of the time. Cytomegalovirus status was reportedly diagnosed by the classifier with high sensitivity and specificity. HLA alleles were associated with 15,000 to 20,000 TCR beta sequences in a later analysis at 0.05 false discovery rate.

60 Vbeta and 13 Jbeta primers were used in PCR. TCRdb keeps only in-frame clones here, not all; method: immunoSEQ multiplex PCR. In the table there are about 130,000 clones, about 80% of which are singletons. This CDR3 comprises 15 residues. Trimming at V came to 4 bases and at J to 4 bases, leaving 8 bases not matched to a gene. Germline V CDR1 and CDR2: SGHRS, YFSETQ. This chain uses TRBV5-1 with TRBJ2-1; 7 nucleotides match TRBD1. The sample was PBMCs. The sequence was collected from a man aged 30-40 years in good health. The CDR3 nucleotides read TGCGCCAGCAGCCAGACAGGGAACTCTTACAATGAGCAGTTCTTC. Its protein product is CASSQTGNSYNEQFF.